This record looks at one TCR beta chain sequence and its context. In the authors' methods: Amplification of reference gene primers was used by the study to estimate nucleated cell counts. Clones were sequenced by immunoSEQ multiplex PCR, and TCRdb holds only the in-frame ones, with some missing. V and J calls and clone size come straight from that table; D and trimming were deduced from the DNA. This table has about 100,000 clones, roughly 90% appearing once. This record belongs to a study of blood T cell repertoires in COVID-19. About the research overall: Acute-phase and convalescent COVID-19 samples originated in the United States, Italy and Spain. PBMCs, B-cell-depleted T cells, or T cells provided the cDNA or gDNA that made up the material.

Seattle participants joined during active infection and were tracked over time. The trim removed 3 bases at V and 1 base at J, leaving 2 bases unmatched. Germline CDR1 is SGHNT and CDR2 is YYREEE (reference sequence). The CDR3 spans 14 residues. This chain links TRBV5-4 with TRBJ2-3; 7 positions match TRBD2. The sequencing input was peripheral blood. This clonotype was obtained from a woman between 50 and 59 years old with COVID-19, enrolled during active disease. Written as DNA, the CDR3 is TGTGCCAGCAGCTGGGGGGGTCGCACAGATACGCAGTATTTT. This sequence encodes CASSWGGRTDTQYF.